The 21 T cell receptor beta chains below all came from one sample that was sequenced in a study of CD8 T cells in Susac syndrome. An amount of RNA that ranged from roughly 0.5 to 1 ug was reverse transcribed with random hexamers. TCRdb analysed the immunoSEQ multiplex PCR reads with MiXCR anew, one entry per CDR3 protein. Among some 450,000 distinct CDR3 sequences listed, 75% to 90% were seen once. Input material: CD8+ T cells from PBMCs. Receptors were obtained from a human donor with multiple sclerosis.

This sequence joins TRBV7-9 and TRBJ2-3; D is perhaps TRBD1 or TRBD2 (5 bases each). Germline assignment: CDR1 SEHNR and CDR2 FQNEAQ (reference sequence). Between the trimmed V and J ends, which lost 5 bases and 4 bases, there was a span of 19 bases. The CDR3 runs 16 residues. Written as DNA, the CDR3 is TGTGCCAGCAGCCCCCCCCTAAATGGGGGTGCAGATACGCAGTATTTT. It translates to CASSPPLNGGADTQYF.

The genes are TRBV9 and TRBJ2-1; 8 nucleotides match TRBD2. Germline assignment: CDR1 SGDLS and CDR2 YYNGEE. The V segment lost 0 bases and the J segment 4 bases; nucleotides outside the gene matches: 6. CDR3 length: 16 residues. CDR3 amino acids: CASSVGGASGYNEQFF. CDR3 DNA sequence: TGTGCCAGCAGCGTAGGAGGGGCTAGCGGGTACAATGAGCAGTTCTTC.

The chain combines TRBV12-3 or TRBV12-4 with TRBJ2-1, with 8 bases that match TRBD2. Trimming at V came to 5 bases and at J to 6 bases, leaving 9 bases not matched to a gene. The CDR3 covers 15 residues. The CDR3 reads CASSNLPGTSNEQFF. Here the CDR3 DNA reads TGTGCCAGCAGTAACCTCCCCGGGACTAGCAATGAGCAGTTCTTC.

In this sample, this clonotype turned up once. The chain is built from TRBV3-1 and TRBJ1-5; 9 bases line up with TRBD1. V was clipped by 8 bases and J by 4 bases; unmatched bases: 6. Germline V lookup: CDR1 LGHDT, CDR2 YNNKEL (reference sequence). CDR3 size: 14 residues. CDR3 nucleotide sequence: TGTGCCAGCCCAATGGGGACAGGGAATCAGCCCCAGCATTTT. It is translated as CASPMGTGNQPQHF.

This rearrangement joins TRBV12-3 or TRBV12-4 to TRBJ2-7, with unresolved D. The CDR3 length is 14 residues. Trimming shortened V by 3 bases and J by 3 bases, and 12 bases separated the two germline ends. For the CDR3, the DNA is TGTGCCAGCAGTTTTGGGGAACTGGGCTACGAGCAGTACTTC. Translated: CASSFGELGYEQYF.

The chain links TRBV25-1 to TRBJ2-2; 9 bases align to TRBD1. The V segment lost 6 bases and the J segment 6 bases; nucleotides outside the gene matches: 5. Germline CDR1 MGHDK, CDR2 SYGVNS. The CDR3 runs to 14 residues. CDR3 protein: CASSRDRVPGELFF. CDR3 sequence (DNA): TGTGCCAGCAGCCGGGACAGGGTCCCCGGGGAGCTGTTTTTT.

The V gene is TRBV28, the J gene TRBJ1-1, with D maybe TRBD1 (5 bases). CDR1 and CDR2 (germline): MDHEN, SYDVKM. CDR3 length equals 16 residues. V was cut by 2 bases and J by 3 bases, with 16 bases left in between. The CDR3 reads CASSLDSERRDTEAFF. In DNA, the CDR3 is TGTGCCAGCAGTTTAGACAGCGAAAGAAGGGACACTGAAGCTTTCTTT. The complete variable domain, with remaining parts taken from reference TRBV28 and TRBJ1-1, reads DVKVTQSSRYLVKRTGEKVFLECVQDMDHENMFWYRQDPGLGLRLIYFSYDVKMKEKGDIPEGYSVSREKKERFSLILESASTNQTSMYLCASSLDSERRDTEAFFGQGTRLTVV.

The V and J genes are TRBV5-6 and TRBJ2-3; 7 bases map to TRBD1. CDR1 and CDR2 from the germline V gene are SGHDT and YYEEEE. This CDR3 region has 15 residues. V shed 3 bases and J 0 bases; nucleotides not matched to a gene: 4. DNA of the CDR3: TGTGCCAGCAGCTCGTGGGACAGTAGCACAGATACGCAGTATTTT. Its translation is CASSSWDSSTDTQYF. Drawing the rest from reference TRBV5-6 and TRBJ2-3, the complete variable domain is DAGVTQSPTHLIKTRGQQVTLRCSPKSGHDTVSWYQQALGQGPQFIFQYYEEEERQRGNFPDRFSGHQFPNYSSELNVNALLLGDSALYLCASSSWDSSTDTQYFGPGTRLTVL.

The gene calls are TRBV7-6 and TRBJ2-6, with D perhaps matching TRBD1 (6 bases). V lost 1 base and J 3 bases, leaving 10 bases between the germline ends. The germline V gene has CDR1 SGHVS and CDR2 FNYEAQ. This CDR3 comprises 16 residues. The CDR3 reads CASSLVGGSGANVLTF. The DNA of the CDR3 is TGTGCCAGCAGCTTAGTAGGGGGTAGTGGGGCCAACGTCCTGACTTTC.

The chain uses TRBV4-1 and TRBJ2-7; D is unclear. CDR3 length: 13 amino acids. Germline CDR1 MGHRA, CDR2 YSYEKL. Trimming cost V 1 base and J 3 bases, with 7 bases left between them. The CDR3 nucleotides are TGCGCCAGCAGCCAAGTTCTGGACTACGAGCAGTACTTC. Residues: CASSQVLDYEQYF.

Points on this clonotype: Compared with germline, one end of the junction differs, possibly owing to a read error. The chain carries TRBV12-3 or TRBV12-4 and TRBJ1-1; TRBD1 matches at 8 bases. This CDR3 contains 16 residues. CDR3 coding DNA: TGTGCCAGCAGCCAGGGGAACAGGGGGGCGGACACTGAAGCTTCCTTT. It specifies CASSQGNRGADTEASF.

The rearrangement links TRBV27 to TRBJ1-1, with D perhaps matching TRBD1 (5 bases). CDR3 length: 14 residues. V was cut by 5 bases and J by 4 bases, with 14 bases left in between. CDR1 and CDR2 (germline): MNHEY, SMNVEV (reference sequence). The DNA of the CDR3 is TGTGCCAGCAGTCAAGGACACTCTCTCACTGAAGCTTTCTTT. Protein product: CASSQGHSLTEAFF.

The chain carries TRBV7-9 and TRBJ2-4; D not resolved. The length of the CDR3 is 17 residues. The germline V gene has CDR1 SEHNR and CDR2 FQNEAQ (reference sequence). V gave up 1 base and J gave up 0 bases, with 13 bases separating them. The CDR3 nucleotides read TGTGCCAGCAGCTTAGAGGGCTCACTGGTAGCCAAAAACATTCAGTACTTC. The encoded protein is CASSLEGSLVAKNIQYF. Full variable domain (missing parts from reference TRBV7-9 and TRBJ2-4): DTGVSQNPRHKITKRGQNVTFRCDPISEHNRLYWYRQTLGQGPEFLTYFQNEAQLEKSRLLSDRFSAERPKGSFSTLEIQRTEQGDSAMYLCASSLEGSLVAKNIQYFGAGTRLSVL.

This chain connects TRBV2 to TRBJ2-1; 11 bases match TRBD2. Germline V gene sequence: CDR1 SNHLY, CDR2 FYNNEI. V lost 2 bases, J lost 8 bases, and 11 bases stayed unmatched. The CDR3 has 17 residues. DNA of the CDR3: TGTGCCAGCAGTGAAAACCACGTGGTAGCGGGAGGGCATGAGCAGTTCTTC. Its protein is CASSENHVVAGGHEQFF.

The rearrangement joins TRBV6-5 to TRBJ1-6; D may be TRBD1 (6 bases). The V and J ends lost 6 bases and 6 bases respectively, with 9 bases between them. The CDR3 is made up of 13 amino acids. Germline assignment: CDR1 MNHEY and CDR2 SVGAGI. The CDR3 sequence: CASRGQINSPLHF. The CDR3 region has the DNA TGTGCCAGCAGGGGACAAATTAATTCACCCCTCCACTTT.

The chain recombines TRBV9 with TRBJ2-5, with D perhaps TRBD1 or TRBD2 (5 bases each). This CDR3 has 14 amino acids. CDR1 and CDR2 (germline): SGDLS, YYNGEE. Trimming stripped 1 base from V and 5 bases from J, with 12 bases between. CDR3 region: CASSVYRDRETQYF. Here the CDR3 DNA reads TGTGCCAGCAGCGTATATCGGGACCGGGAGACCCAGTACTTC. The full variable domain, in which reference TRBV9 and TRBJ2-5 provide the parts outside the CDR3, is DSGVTQTPKHLITATGQRVTLRCSPRSGDLSVYWYQQSLDQGLQFLIQYYNGEERAKGNILERFSAQQFPDLHSELNLSSLELGDSALYFCASSVYRDRETQYFGPGTRLLVL.

The chain's CDR3 is CASSQTGAGSGEQYF. CDR3 sequence (DNA): TGCGCCAGCAGCCAGACCGGAGCAGGGTCCGGGGAGCAGTACTTC. The V call is TRBV5-1, the J call TRBJ2-7; tentatively, D is TRBD1 (5 bases). The CDR3 contains 15 residues. V shed 4 bases and J shed 7 bases, with 21 bases lying between them. Germline values: CDR1 SGHRS, CDR2 YFSETQ.

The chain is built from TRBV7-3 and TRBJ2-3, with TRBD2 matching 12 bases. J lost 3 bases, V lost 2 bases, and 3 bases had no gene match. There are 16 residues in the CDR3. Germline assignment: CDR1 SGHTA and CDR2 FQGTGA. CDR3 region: CASSLLAGGTTDTQYF. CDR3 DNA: TGTGCCAGCAGCTTACTAGCGGGAGGGACTACAGATACGCAGTATTTT.

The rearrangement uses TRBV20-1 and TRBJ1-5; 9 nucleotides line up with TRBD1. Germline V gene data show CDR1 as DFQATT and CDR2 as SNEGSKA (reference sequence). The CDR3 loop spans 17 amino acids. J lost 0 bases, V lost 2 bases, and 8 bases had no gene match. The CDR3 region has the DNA TGCAGTGCTAGAAACAGGGGGCTGGAGATTAGCAATCAGCCCCAGCATTTT. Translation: CSARNRGLEISNQPQHF.

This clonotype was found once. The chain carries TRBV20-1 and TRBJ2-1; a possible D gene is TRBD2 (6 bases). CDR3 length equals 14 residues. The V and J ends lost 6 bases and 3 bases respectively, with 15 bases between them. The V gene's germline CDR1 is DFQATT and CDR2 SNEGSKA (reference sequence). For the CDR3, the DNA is TGCAGTGCCCAGGGAGGATTGGACTACAATGAGCAGTTCTTC. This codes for CSAQGGLDYNEQFF.

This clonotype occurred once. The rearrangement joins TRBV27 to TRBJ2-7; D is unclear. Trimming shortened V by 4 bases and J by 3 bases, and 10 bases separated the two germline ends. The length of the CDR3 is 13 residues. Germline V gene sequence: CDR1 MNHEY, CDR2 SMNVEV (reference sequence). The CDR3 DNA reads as TGTGCCAGCAGTTATGCGATCAGCTACGAGCAGTACTTC. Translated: CASSYAISYEQYF.